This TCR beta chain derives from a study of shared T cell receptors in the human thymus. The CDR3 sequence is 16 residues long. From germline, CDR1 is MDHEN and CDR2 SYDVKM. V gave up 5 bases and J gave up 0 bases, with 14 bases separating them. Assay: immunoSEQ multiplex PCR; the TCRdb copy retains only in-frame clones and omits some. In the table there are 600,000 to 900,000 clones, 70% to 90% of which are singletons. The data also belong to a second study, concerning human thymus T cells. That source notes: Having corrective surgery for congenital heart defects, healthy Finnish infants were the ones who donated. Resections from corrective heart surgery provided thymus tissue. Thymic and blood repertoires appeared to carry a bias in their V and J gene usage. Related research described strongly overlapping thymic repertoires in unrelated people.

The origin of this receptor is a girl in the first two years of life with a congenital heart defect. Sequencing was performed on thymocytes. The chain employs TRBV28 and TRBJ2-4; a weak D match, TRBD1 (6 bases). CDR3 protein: CASSLKHREAKNIQYF. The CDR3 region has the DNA TGTGCCAGCAGTCTAAAACACAGGGAAGCCAAAAACATTCAGTACTTC.